One and the same sample provided the 22 T cell receptor beta chains below, sequenced in a study of T cells in women clearing cervical HPV infection. Sequenced by immunoSEQ multiplex PCR; TCRdb stores in-frame clones only, minus some. The table lists under 45,000 clones. The sequenced sample consisted of blood buffy coat. The receptors here all came from a woman aged 18 to 69 with a cervical HPV16 infection that either progressed to CIN3+ or cleared (not recorded which).

A word on this clone: Read coverage stops 3 residues before the CDR3 terminus; the germline J gene supplies the remainder. V usage is TRBV5-1 and J usage is TRBJ1-1; possible D gene TRBD1, 5 bases. The CDR3 contains 13 residues. Trimming stripped 7 bases from V and 7 bases from J, with 17 bases between. The germline gives CDR1 SGHRS, CDR2 YFSETQ. The sequenced part of the CDR3 DNA is TGCGCCAGCTCCACGACAGTTTCGGGTGAA. Its protein is CASSTTVSGE. The CDR3 in full is CASSTTVSGEAFF. The full variable domain, with the rest looked up from reference TRBV5-1 and TRBJ1-1, is KAGVTQTPRYLIKTRGQQVTLSCSPISGHRSVSWYQQTPGQGLQFLFEYFSETQRNKGNFPGRFSGRQFSNSRSEMNVSTLELGDSALYLCASSTTVSGEAFFGQGTRLTVV.

With regard to this clone: The CDR3 extends 3 residues past the end of the read, so its final part is completed from the germline J gene. The genes are TRBV7-9 and TRBJ2-2; 10 nucleotides agree with TRBD2. Per germline, CDR1 SEHNR and CDR2 FQNEAQ (reference sequence). The CDR3 is 15 residues long. The CDR3 here is CASSPDSGRDEKLFF. The CDR3 bases that were read are TGTGCCAGCAGCCCCGACAGCGGGAGGGATGAAAAG.

Concerning this clone: The read finishes 3 residues shy of the CDR3 end, and the germline J gene is used to complete it. The V and J genes are TRBV20-1 and TRBJ2-7; 9 nucleotides align to TRBD1. In germline, CDR1 is DFQATT, CDR2 SNEGSKA (reference sequence). The CDR3 spans 15 residues. V trimming: 6 bases; J trimming: 3 bases; junction bases outside the gene matches: 12. The CDR3 DNA, read in part, is TGCAGTGCCCCTACCTCCGGACAGGGGCGCTACGAG. This encodes CSAPTSGQGRYE. The whole CDR3 sequence is CSAPTSGQGRYEQYF.

On this clone: The CDR3 end lies 3 residues beyond the end of the read and is filled in from the germline J gene. The J gene is TRBJ2-7, the V gene TRBV20-1; 9 bases match TRBD1. V was clipped by 6 bases and J by 2 bases; unmatched bases: 5. The CDR3 is made up of 13 amino acids. The germline CDR1 and CDR2 sequences are DFQATT and SNEGSKA (reference sequence). CDR3 residues: CSARQGVTYEQYF. CDR3 DNA, as far as it was read: TGCAGTGCCCGACAGGGGGTAACCTACGAG.

The CDR3 sequence: CATSRGDTNSYEQYF. The part of the CDR3 DNA that was read is TGTGCCACCAGCCGAGGGGACACCAACTCCTACGAG. The chain combines TRBV15 with TRBJ2-7; TRBD1 might be the D (6 bases). The observed sequence ends 3 residues before the CDR3 terminus, with the missing tail filled in from the germline J gene. Trimming stripped 5 bases from V and 0 bases from J, with 14 bases between. The length of the CDR3 is 15 residues. The germline V gene encodes CDR1 LNHNV and CDR2 YYDKDF (reference sequence).

As concerns this clone: The read terminates 3 residues ahead of where the CDR3 ends, so the germline J gene completes it. The chain joins TRBV30 to TRBJ2-5; 12 positions match TRBD2. Germline trimming cut 1 base from V and 3 bases from J; bases unmatched to any gene: 6. From germline, CDR1 is GTSNPN and CDR2 SVGIG (reference sequence). The CDR3 sequence is 16 residues long. The CDR3 region is CAWSDVLAGGEETQYF. The part of the CDR3 DNA that was read is TGTGCCTGGAGTGACGTACTAGCGGGGGGCGAAGAGACC.

As regards this clone: The read finishes 3 residues shy of the CDR3 end, and the germline J gene is used to complete it. The chain couples TRBV7-2 to TRBJ2-5; D is perhaps TRBD1 (7 bases). Germline V lookup: CDR1 SGHTA, CDR2 FQGNSA. CDR3 size: 16 residues. V gave up 0 bases and J gave up 5 bases, with 16 bases separating them. The CDR3 DNA, read in part, is TGTGCCAGCAGCTTAGCGTCAGGAGGGGGCAGGGAGACC. The encoded protein is CASSLASGGGRET. The whole CDR3 protein is CASSLASGGGRETQYF. The full variable domain, in which reference TRBV7-2 and TRBJ2-5 provide the parts outside the CDR3, is GAGVSQSPSNKVTEKGKDVELRCDPISGHTALYWYRQSLGQGLEFLIYFQGNSAPDKSGLPSDRFSAERTGGSVSTLTIQRTQQEDSAVYLCASSLASGGGRETQYFGPGTRLLVL.

The part of the CDR3 DNA that was read is TGTGCCAGTTCGGGACAGGGGGCGCGGGTAGTTGGC. Its protein is CASSGQGARVVG. The complete CDR3 reads CASSGQGARVVGYTF. The chain joins TRBV19 to TRBJ1-2, with 12 bases fitting TRBD1. The read gets to within 3 residues of the CDR3 end, and the germline J gene fills in the rest. The CDR3 is 15 amino acids. Germline assignment: CDR1 LNHDA and CDR2 SQIVND (reference sequence). The trim removed 8 bases at V and 7 bases at J, leaving 11 bases unmatched.

CDR3 sequence: CASELAGKNEETQYF. Incomplete CDR3 DNA: TGTGCCAGCGAGCTAGCGGGAAAAAATGAAGAGACC. V and J are TRBV7-2 and TRBJ2-5; 9 bases fit TRBD2. The CDR3 extends 3 residues past the end of the read, so its final part is completed from the germline J gene. The J segment lost 3 bases and the V segment lost 8 bases, leaving 10 bases of the junction unmatched. This CDR3 has 15 residues. Germline CDR1 reads SGHTA; CDR2 reads FQGNSA.

Concerning this clone: Read data end 3 residues before the CDR3 end; the end is taken from the germline J gene. The chain recombines TRBV11-3 with TRBJ2-7; D may be TRBD1 (5 bases). V was cut by 5 bases and J by 4 bases, with 12 bases left in between. This CDR3 is built from 13 residues. Germline V CDR1 and CDR2: SGHNT, YENEEA. CDR3 sequence reads: CASSKDSRYEQYF. CDR3 bases read: TGTGCCAGCAGCAAAGACAGCAGGTACGAG. The variable domain in full, with the rest retrieved from reference TRBV11-3 and TRBJ2-7, is EAGVVQSPRYKIIEKKQPVAFWCNPISGHNTLYWYLQNLGQGPELLIRYENEEAVDDSQLPKDRFSAERLKGVDSTLKIQPAELGDSAVYLCASSKDSRYEQYFGPGTRLTVT.

On this clone itself: The read gets to within 3 residues of the CDR3 end, and the germline J gene fills in the rest. The chain joins TRBV5-6 to TRBJ1-5, with TRBD1 as a possible D gene (6 bases). Per germline, CDR1 SGHDT and CDR2 YYEEEE. This CDR3 spans 14 amino acids. Trimming took off 1 base at V and 6 bases at J, with 11 bases between the two ends. CDR3 DNA (partial): TGTGCCAGCAGCTTGTCGGGGGGGCCTCAGCCC. This codes for CASSLSGGPQP. The CDR3 as a whole reads CASSLSGGPQPQHF.

Remarks on this clone: The read comes to an end 3 residues before the CDR3 does, leaving the germline J gene to fill in the end. V is TRBV7-3 and J is TRBJ2-1; D is possibly TRBD2 (5 bases). The CDR3 totals 16 residues. From germline, CDR1 is SGHTA and CDR2 FQGTGA. Trimming pared 0 bases from V and 7 bases from J, leaving 16 bases between. This chain's CDR3 is CASSLTPGFGVNEQFF. The CDR3 DNA, read in part, is TGTGCCAGCAGCTTAACCCCAGGATTCGGGGTTAATGAG.

About this clone itself: The read terminates 3 residues ahead of where the CDR3 ends, so the germline J gene completes it. The sample has other DNA sequences that encode this CDR3 too. The chain recombines TRBV7-9 with TRBJ2-7; 8 bases fit TRBD1. V gave up 0 bases and J gave up 3 bases; unmatched junction bases: 1. Germline CDR1 and CDR2: SEHNR and FQNEAQ (reference sequence). This CDR3 comprises 14 residues. The CDR3 DNA, read in part, is TGTGCCAGCAGCTTAGCACAGGGGGACTACGAG. It translates to CASSLAQGDYE. The entire CDR3 sequence reads CASSLAQGDYEQYF.

Note on this clone: The read stops 3 residues short of the end of the CDR3; the missing end is completed from the germline J gene. The rearrangement uses TRBV11-2 and TRBJ1-1; 8 nucleotides agree with TRBD1. The V segment lost 5 bases and the J segment 5 bases; nucleotides outside the gene matches: 4. Germline assignment: CDR1 SGHAT and CDR2 FQNNGV. This CDR3 is built from 13 residues. CDR3 residues: CASSPDRVTEAFF. The DNA read from the CDR3 is TGTGCCAGCAGCCCGGACAGGGTGACTGAA.

Regarding this clone: The read ends 3 residues early relative to the CDR3; the germline J gene fills the gap. V usage is TRBV5-1 and J usage is TRBJ2-3, with 7 bases fitting TRBD2. This CDR3 has 14 residues. The trim removed 4 bases at V and 0 bases at J, leaving 2 bases unmatched. Germline V gene lookup returns CDR1 SGHRS and CDR2 YFSETQ. Partial CDR3 DNA: TGCGCCAGCAGCCGGGACTACAGCACAGATACG. Its translation is CASSRDYSTDT. The entire CDR3 is CASSRDYSTDTQYF.

The CDR3 spells CASSLGDSTPQHF. The CDR3 bases that were read are TGTGCCAGCAGCTTAGGGGACAGCACGCCC. The V and J genes are TRBV7-6 and TRBJ1-5, with 7 bases aligning to TRBD1. With the read ending 3 residues before the CDR3 end, the germline J gene is used to fill in that end. J lost 9 bases, V lost 1 base, and 3 bases had no gene match. From germline, CDR1 is SGHVS and CDR2 FNYEAQ. CDR3 size: 13 residues.

About this clone: The read finishes 3 residues shy of the CDR3 end, and the germline J gene is used to complete it. This sequence joins TRBV18 and TRBJ1-2; 9 bases are a match to TRBD1. Germline CDR1 KGHSH, CDR2 LQKENI. CDR3 length equals 14 residues. The CDR3 region is CASSPSGTGFGYTF. The CDR3 bases that were read are TGTGCCAGCTCACCATCAGGGACAGGGTTCGGC.

Concerning this clone itself: The DNA ends 3 residues before the CDR3 does, and the rest of the CDR3 is filled in from the germline J gene. The chain links TRBV19 to TRBJ1-2; 11 positions match TRBD1. CDR3 length equals 15 residues. Germline CDR1 and CDR2: LNHDA and SQIVND (reference sequence). V lost 5 bases to trimming and J lost 6 bases; unmatched junction nucleotides: 8. The CDR3 bases that were read are TGTGCCAGTAGTCCCCGGGACAGGGGGGTGCATGGC. It yields the protein CASSPRDRGVHG. The CDR3 in full is CASSPRDRGVHGYTF.

Comments on this clone: The CDR3 extends 3 residues past the end of the read, so its final part is completed from the germline J gene. This rearrangement joins TRBV6-2 or TRBV6-3 to TRBJ2-7; D call uncertain. Per germline, CDR1 MNHEY and CDR2 SVGEGT. Trimming left V 2 bases short and J 3 bases short, with 5 bases between. The CDR3 runs 12 residues. The CDR3 bases that were read are TGTGCCAGCAGTTACGGGCGCTACGAG. Encoded protein: CASSYGRYE. Given in full, the CDR3 is CASSYGRYEQYF.

A word on this clone: The DNA ends 3 residues before the CDR3 does, and the rest of the CDR3 is filled in from the germline J gene. The chain couples TRBV18 to TRBJ1-2; D is ambiguous. Germline-derived CDR1 and CDR2 are KGHSH and LQKENI. The CDR3 sequence is 14 residues long. Trimming took off 3 bases at V and 4 bases at J, with 12 bases between the two ends. Partial CDR3 DNA: TGTGCCAGCTCACCGAATCAGGTGGTCTATGGC. Translation gives CASSPNQVVYG. The complete CDR3 protein is CASSPNQVVYGYTF.

This clone is medium-sized by frequency. Other DNA sequences in this specimen translate into the identical CDR3. Here the CDR3 reads CASSARVGNTIYF. The CDR3 bases that were read are TGTGCCAGCAGCGCCCGGGTCGGAAACACC. J is TRBJ1-3 and V is TRBV5-6; no reliable D call. The read ends 3 residues early relative to the CDR3; the germline J gene fills the gap. Germline CDR1 is SGHDT and CDR2 is YYEEEE. V lost 4 bases to trimming and J lost 4 bases, with 9 bases between them. The CDR3 consists of 13 residues. Drawing the rest from reference TRBV5-6 and TRBJ1-3, the complete variable domain is DAGVTQSPTHLIKTRGQQVTLRCSPKSGHDTVSWYQQALGQGPQFIFQYYEEEERQRGNFPDRFSGHQFPNYSSELNVNALLLGDSALYLCASSARVGNTIYFGEGSWLTVV.

CDR3 DNA (partial): TGTGCCAGCAGCCCTAGCATGGGAAACACC. Protein: CASSPSMGNT. The whole CDR3 protein is CASSPSMGNTIYF. V is TRBV14 and J is TRBJ1-3; D ambiguous. The CDR3 extends 3 residues past the end of the read, so its final part is completed from the germline J gene. The CDR3 is 13 residues long. V gave up 4 bases and J gave up 4 bases, with 8 bases separating them. Germline CDR1 is SGHDN and CDR2 is FVKESK.